This entry describes one TCR beta chain. The antigen remains undetermined. Germline V gene lookup returns CDR1 SGHTS and CDR2 YDEGEE. Trimming left V 3 bases short and J 2 bases short, with 12 bases between. The length of the CDR3 is 15 residues. This sample stems from a study of shared clonotypes between healthy human individuals. Study-level results: Enrolling few donors narrowed the genetic and exposure-history diversity that was represented.

The protocol was immunoSEQ multiplex PCR, while the TCRdb copy is restricted to in-frame clones and leaves out a portion. The sample lists some 980,000 clones, around 80% occurring once. The receptor was isolated from a man between 18 and 35 years old in good health. The chain uses TRBV5-8 and TRBJ1-5, with D unclear. The sequencing input was memory CD4+ T cells sorted from blood. Subset denoted: CD45RA-negative fraction. The CDR3 sequence: CASSSGSIGNQPQHF. The CDR3 DNA reads as TGTGCCAGCAGCTCCGGGAGTATAGGCAATCAGCCCCAGCATTTT.